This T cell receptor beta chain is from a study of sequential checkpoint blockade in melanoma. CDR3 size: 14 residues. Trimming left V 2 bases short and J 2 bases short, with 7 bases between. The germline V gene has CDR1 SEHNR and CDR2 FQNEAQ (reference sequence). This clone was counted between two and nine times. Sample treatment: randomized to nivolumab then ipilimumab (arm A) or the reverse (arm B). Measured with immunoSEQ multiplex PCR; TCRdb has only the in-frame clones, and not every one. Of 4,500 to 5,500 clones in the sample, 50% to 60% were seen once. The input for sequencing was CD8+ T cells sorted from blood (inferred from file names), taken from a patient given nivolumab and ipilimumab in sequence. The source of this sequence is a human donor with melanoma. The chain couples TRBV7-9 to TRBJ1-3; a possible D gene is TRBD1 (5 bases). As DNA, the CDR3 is TGTGCCAGCAGCTTACAGGGAACTGGAAACACCATATATTTT. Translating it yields CASSLQGTGNTIYF.